The 20 T cell receptor beta chains in this list originate from one sample, sequenced in a study of blood T cell repertoires in COVID-19. The data were produced by immunoSEQ multiplex PCR, yet TCRdb's version contains in-frame clones alone and is incomplete. The sample has about 220,000 clones; about four fifths are singletons. The sequenced sample consisted of PBMCs or T cells enriched from blood (not recorded which). Every receptor here comes from a woman aged 60-70 years who had recovered from COVID-19.

The CDR3: CASSFYMFPGNTIYF. The CDR3 DNA reads TGTGCCAGCAGCTTTTACATGTTCCCTGGAAACACCATATATTTT. V usage is TRBV5-5 and J usage is TRBJ1-3, with unresolved D. Germline V lookup: CDR1 SGHKS, CDR2 YYEKEE (reference sequence). Trimming stripped 2 bases from V and 2 bases from J, with 11 bases between. The CDR3 is made up of 15 amino acids.

The gene calls are TRBV19 and TRBJ1-1; D call uncertain. The CDR3 sequence is 12 residues long. Trimming removed 5 bases from V and 5 bases from J, with 9 bases in between. Germline V gives CDR1 LNHDA, CDR2 SQIVND (reference sequence). The CDR3 DNA sequence: TGTGCCAGTAGTCAAGACTGGACTGAAGCTTTCTTT. This sequence encodes CASSQDWTEAFF.

This chain connects TRBV4-2 to TRBJ1-3; D remains ambiguous. Germline values: CDR1 LGHNA, CDR2 YNFKEQ. V lost 0 bases, J lost 1 base, and 10 bases lay in between. The CDR3 spans 16 residues. CDR3 protein: CASSQDYGRSGNTIYF. The CDR3 DNA reads TGTGCCAGCAGCCAAGATTACGGGAGGTCTGGAAACACCATATATTTT.

V and J are TRBV7-6 and TRBJ2-7; 8 bases align to TRBD1. The ends lost 5 bases at V and 6 bases at J; junction bases unmatched: 9. The CDR3 is 14 amino acids. Germline assignment: CDR1 SGHVS and CDR2 FNYEAQ. DNA of the CDR3: TGTGCCAGCAGCCCGGGGACAGGACAAGGCGAGCAGTACTTC. Its protein product is CASSPGTGQGEQYF.

The chain joins TRBV4-1 to TRBJ1-5, with 7 bases that match TRBD1. V lost 0 bases, J lost 5 bases, and 7 bases stayed unmatched. The length of the CDR3 is 16 residues. CDR1 is MGHRA, CDR2 YSYEKL, per germline. The CDR3 here is CASSQDRGDSHQPQHF. CDR3 bases: TGCGCCAGCAGCCAAGATAGGGGGGACAGCCATCAGCCCCAGCATTTT.

The CDR3 reads CASRYTGSNYGYTF. The CDR3, as DNA: TGTGCCAGTAGATATACAGGGTCCAACTATGGCTACACCTTC. The rearrangement uses TRBV19 and TRBJ1-2; tentative D call: TRBD1 (6 bases). In germline, CDR1 is LNHDA, CDR2 SQIVND (reference sequence). The CDR3 consists of 14 residues. The germline V and J ends were trimmed by 6 bases and 2 bases, with 13 bases remaining between them.

The chain employs TRBV3-1 (or the pseudogene TRBV3-2) and TRBJ1-2; D is perhaps TRBD1 (5 bases). The V and J ends lost 5 bases and 4 bases respectively, with 17 bases between them. The CDR3 extends over 15 amino acids. The germline V gene has CDR1 LGHDT and CDR2 YNNKEL (reference sequence). CDR3 sequence reads: CASSAGPGNSYGYTF. CDR3 in DNA: TGTGCCAGCAGCGCGGGACCAGGGAATAGCTATGGCTACACCTTC.

The rearrangement uses TRBV7-9 and TRBJ1-2; TRBD1 is a possible D gene (5 bases). CDR1 is SEHNR, CDR2 FQNEAQ, per germline (reference sequence). V was cut by 3 bases and J by 8 bases, with 16 bases left in between. The CDR3 is 14 residues long. CDR3 sequence: CASSFRGLAGGYTF. As DNA, the CDR3 is TGTGCCAGCAGCTTTAGGGGCTTGGCTGGAGGCTACACCTTC.

The chain uses TRBV7-3 and TRBJ1-2, with 7 nucleotides matching TRBD1. The length of the CDR3 is 13 residues. With 2 bases clipped from V and 7 bases from J, the junction kept 4 bases outside the gene matches. Germline loops: CDR1 SGHTA, CDR2 FQGTGA. The CDR3 coding sequence is TGTGCCAGCAGCTTACCAGGGGGTGTTGGCTACACCTTC. This encodes CASSLPGGVGYTF.

V gene TRBV5-1 combines with J gene TRBJ2-1; D is perhaps TRBD1 (6 bases). The CDR3 contains 16 residues. Germline values: CDR1 SGHRS, CDR2 YFSETQ. V was trimmed by 3 bases and J by 6 bases, leaving 19 bases between them. The CDR3 sequence: CASSWLGGNLGNEQFF. In DNA, the CDR3 is TGCGCCAGCAGCTGGCTAGGGGGAAATCTAGGCAATGAGCAGTTCTTC. The whole variable domain, filled in from reference TRBV5-1 and TRBJ2-1, reads KAGVTQTPRYLIKTRGQQVTLSCSPISGHRSVSWYQQTPGQGLQFLFEYFSETQRNKGNFPGRFSGRQFSNSRSEMNVSTLELGDSALYLCASSWLGGNLGNEQFFGPGTRLTVL.

This chain links TRBV2 with TRBJ1-2; D uncertain. Trimming cost V 7 bases and J 7 bases, with 16 bases left between them. CDR1 and CDR2 from the germline V gene are SNHLY and FYNNEI. The CDR3 covers 13 residues. The CDR3 spells CASTFLSPGGYTF. Written as DNA, the CDR3 is TGTGCCAGCACCTTCTTGTCCCCGGGTGGCTACACCTTC.

This chain links TRBV5-5 with TRBJ1-2; D unresolved. V lost 0 bases, J lost 2 bases, and 8 bases lay in between. The length of the CDR3 is 14 residues. CDR1 is SGHKS, CDR2 YYEKEE, per germline (reference sequence). CDR3 sequence (DNA): TGTGCCAGCAGCTTGGACAGAGTCAACTATGGCTACACCTTC. Protein product: CASSLDRVNYGYTF.

The chain has TRBV6-5 and TRBJ2-7; maybe TRBD1 (5 bases). The CDR3 totals 15 residues. Germline CDR1 and CDR2: MNHEY and SVGAGI. Deletions cut 0 bases from V and 2 bases from J, with 11 bases between. CDR3 sequence: CASSYSPLGAYEQYF. CDR3 nucleotides: TGTGCCAGCAGTTACTCTCCCCTAGGGGCCTACGAGCAGTACTTC.

J is TRBJ2-6 and V is TRBV5-3; TRBD1 aligns across 8 bases. TRBV5-3 carries the ORF label, with uncertain function. Unmatched junction bases numbered 12, after V lost 0 bases and J lost 4 bases. The CDR3 has 19 residues. The CDR3 is CARSLAFRTGKKGANVLTF. The CDR3 region has the DNA TGTGCCAGAAGCTTGGCCTTTCGGACAGGGAAAAAGGGGGCCAACGTCCTGACTTTC.

This clone was seen more than once but under ten times. The chain is built from TRBV27 and TRBJ1-2; no firm D call. The CDR3 is 11 amino acids. CDR1 is MNHEY, CDR2 SMNVEV, per germline (reference sequence). Trimming took off 5 bases at V and 8 bases at J, with 9 bases between the two ends. This CDR3 reads CASSGGEGYTF. CDR3 nucleotide sequence: TGTGCCAGCAGTGGCGGGGAAGGCTACACCTTC.

The rearrangement links TRBV25-1 to TRBJ2-2; no firm D call. V lost 5 bases and J lost 0, with 10 bases in between. The germline V gene encodes CDR1 MGHDK and CDR2 SYGVNS. CDR3 length: 15 amino acids. CDR3 nucleotide sequence: TGTGCCAGCAGTCCTACTTCTCCGAACACCGGGGAGCTGTTTTTT. Its protein product is CASSPTSPNTGELFF.

The rearrangement joins TRBV19 to TRBJ2-3; D perhaps matches TRBD1 (6 bases). Trimming stripped 6 bases from V and 0 bases from J, with 13 bases between. The CDR3 sequence is 15 residues long. Germline V gene data show CDR1 as LNHDA and CDR2 as SQIVND (reference sequence). CDR3 nucleotide sequence: TGTGCCAGTAGAGCAGGGGTCCATAGCACAGATACGCAGTATTTT. It is translated as CASRAGVHSTDTQYF.

The CDR3 protein is CASSLGAQGSGYTF. The CDR3 bases are TGTGCCAGCAGCTTGGGAGCACAGGGGAGCGGCTACACCTTC. The V gene is TRBV5-4, the J gene TRBJ1-2; TRBD1 aligns across 7 bases. Germline values: CDR1 SGHNT, CDR2 YYREEE (reference sequence). This CDR3 has 14 amino acids. V trimming: 0 bases; J trimming: 8 bases; junction bases outside the gene matches: 7.

The rearrangement uses TRBV2 and TRBJ1-2, with 11 bases fitting TRBD1. Germline-derived CDR1 and CDR2 are SNHLY and FYNNEI. CDR3 length: 15 residues. With V trimmed by 6 bases and J by 0 bases, 3 bases remained unmatched. CDR3 nucleotides: TGTGCCAGCAGGCGGGACAGGGGGTCTAACTATGGCTACACCTTC. Amino acids: CASRRDRGSNYGYTF. Full variable domain (remainder filled in from reference TRBV2 and TRBJ1-2): EPEVTQTPSHQVTQMGQEVILRCVPISNHLYFYWYRQILGQKVEFLVSFYNNEISEKSEIFDDQFSVERPDGSNFTLKIRSTKLEDSAMYFCASRRDRGSNYGYTFGSGTRLTVV.

CDR3 sequence (DNA): TGCGCCAGCAGCCAATCGGGGACAGGGGGGTTCTCTAACTATGGCTACACCTTC. Its protein product is CASSQSGTGGFSNYGYTF. J is TRBJ1-2 and V is TRBV4-1; 11 nucleotides agree with TRBD1. From germline, CDR1 is MGHRA and CDR2 YSYEKL. V dropped 2 bases and J dropped 0; count of bases not matched to a gene: 8. This CDR3 spans 18 amino acids.